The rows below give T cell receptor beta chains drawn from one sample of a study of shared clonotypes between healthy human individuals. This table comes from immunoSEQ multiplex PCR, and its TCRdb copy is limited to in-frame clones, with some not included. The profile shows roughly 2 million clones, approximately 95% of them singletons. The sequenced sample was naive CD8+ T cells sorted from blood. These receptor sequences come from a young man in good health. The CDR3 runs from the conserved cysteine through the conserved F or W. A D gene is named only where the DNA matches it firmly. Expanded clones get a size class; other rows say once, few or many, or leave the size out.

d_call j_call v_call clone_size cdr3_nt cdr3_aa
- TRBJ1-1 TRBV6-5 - TGTGCCAGCAGTTTTCCGGGGAACACTGAAGCTTTCTTT CASSFPGNTEAFF
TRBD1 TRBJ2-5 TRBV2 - TGTGCCAGCAGAGAGACAGGGTACCAAGAGACCCAGTACTTC CASRETGYQETQYF
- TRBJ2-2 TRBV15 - TGTGCCACCAGCAGGCTCCGGGACTCCCCCTCCGGGGAGCTGTTTTTT CATSRLRDSPSGELFF
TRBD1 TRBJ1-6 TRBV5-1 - TGCGCCAGCAGCGTGACCCCAGGGGGGATCGGGTCACCCCTCCACTTT CASSVTPGGIGSPLHF
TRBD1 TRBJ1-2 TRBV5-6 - TGTGCCAGCAGCTCTGAGACAGGGGGTCCTAACTATGGCTACACCTTC CASSSETGGPNYGYTF
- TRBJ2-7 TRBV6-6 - TGTGCCAGCAGCCCCGGTGCCTACGAGCAGTACTTC CASSPGAYEQYF
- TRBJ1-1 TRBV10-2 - TGCGCCAGCATGAAAAGAGTACTCGGTGAAGCTTTCTTT CASMKRVLGEAFF
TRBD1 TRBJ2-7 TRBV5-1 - TGCGCCAGCAGCTTGGCCAGGGGGCTCGTTTACGAGCAGTACTTC CASSLARGLVYEQYF
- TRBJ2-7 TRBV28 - TGTGCCAGCAGTCCGAGACATCGGGCTTCCTACGAGCAGTACTTC CASSPRHRASYEQYF
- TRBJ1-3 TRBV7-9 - TGTGCCAGCAGCTTAGGAGGTGTCTCTGGAAACACCATATATTTT CASSLGGVSGNTIYF
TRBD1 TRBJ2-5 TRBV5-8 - TGTGCCAGCCCCTACGGGGACAGATCAGAGACGGAGACCCAGTACTTC CASPYGDRSETETQYF
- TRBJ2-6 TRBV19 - TGTGCCAGTAGTATGTGGGACTTCGACTCTGGGGCCAACGTCCTGACTTTC CASSMWDFDSGANVLTF
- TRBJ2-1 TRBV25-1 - TGTGCCAGCAGCCCGACAGGCTTTAGCTCCTACAATGAGCAGTTCTTC CASSPTGFSSYNEQFF
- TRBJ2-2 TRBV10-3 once TGTGCCATCAGTGAGTCGATGCAGGAGAACACCGGGGAGCTGTTTTTT CAISESMQENTGELFF
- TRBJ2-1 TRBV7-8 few TGTGCCAGCAGCTCCCCGGGATACCCGATTGACTATGAGCAGTTCTTC CASSSPGYPIDYEQFF
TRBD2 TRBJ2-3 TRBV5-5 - TGTGCCAGCAGCTTGGCTGGGCGGGAGAGCAGCACAGATACGCAGTATTTT CASSLAGRESSTDTQYF
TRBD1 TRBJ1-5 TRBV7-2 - TGTGCCAGCAGCTTTGTGGGGACAGGTTATCAGCCCCAGCATTTT CASSFVGTGYQPQHF
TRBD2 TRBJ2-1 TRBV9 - TGTGCCAGCAGCGTTTCAGGACTAGTTGGAGATGAGCAGTTCTTC CASSVSGLVGDEQFF
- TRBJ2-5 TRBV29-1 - TGCAGCGTTGGGGACCTACAGGGTGACCAAGAGACCCAGTACTTC CSVGDLQGDQETQYF
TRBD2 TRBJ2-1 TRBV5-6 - TGTGCCAGCAGCTTAGACCCGGGACTAGCGGATTACAATGAGCAGTTCTTC CASSLDPGLADYNEQFF
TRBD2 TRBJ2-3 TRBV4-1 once TGCGCCAGCACCCCGGGTCCGGGACTAGAGACAGATACGCAGTATTTT CASTPGPGLETDTQYF
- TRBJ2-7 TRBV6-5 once TGTGCCAGCAGTACATCTCCGTCCCCATGGGAGCAGTACTTC CASSTSPSPWEQYF
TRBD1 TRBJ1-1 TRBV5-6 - TGTGCCAGCAGCCCGGACAGGGCGGCGATGGGGAACACTGAAGCTTTCTTT CASSPDRAAMGNTEAFF
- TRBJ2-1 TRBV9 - TGTGCCAGCAGCGATGGACCTAGGGGCACTGAGCAGTTCTTC CASSDGPRGTEQFF
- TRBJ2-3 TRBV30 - TGTGCCTGGATTGGGGGGCTCGGAGATACGCAGTATTTT CAWIGGLGDTQYF
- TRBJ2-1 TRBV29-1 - TGCAGCGTTTTTTCGACGTGGCAGTTCTTC CSVFSTWQFF
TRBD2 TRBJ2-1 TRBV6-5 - TGTGCCAGCAGTAATAGCGGGAGTGGAGAAGGTGAGCAGTTCTTC CASSNSGSGEGEQFF
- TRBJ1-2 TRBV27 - TGTGCCAGCAGTTATGAGCAAGGCTATGGCTACACCTTC CASSYEQGYGYTF
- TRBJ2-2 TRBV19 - TGTGCCAGTAGTATGATGCCGGAGCGCCCCGGGGAGCTGTTTTTT CASSMMPERPGELFF
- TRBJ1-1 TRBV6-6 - TGTGCCAGCAGCAACAGGGACGTGGCTTTCTTT CASSNRDVAFF
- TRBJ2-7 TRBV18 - TGTGCCAGCTCACCAGCCTCAATGGGCTACGAGCAGTACTTC CASSPASMGYEQYF
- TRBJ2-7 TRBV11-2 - TGTGCCAGCAGCTCGGACTACCCAGTCTACGAGCAGTACTTC CASSSDYPVYEQYF
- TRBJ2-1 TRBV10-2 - TGCGCCAGCACCGCCGTGCCTAGCCTCGATGAGCAGTTCTTC CASTAVPSLDEQFF
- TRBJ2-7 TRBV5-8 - TGTGCCAGCAGCTTGGGGAGGAACGAGCAGTACTTC CASSLGRNEQYF
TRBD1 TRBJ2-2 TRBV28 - TGTGCCAGCAGTTTACCCGCCGGGACAGGGGACGTCCGCGCCGGGGAGCTGTTTTTT CASSLPAGTGDVRAGELFF
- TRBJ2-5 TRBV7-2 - TGTGCCAGCAGCTTAGGAGGGGGGGGACAAGAGACCCAGTACTTC CASSLGGGGQETQYF
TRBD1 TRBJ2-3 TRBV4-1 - TGCGCCAGCAGCCATTTGCCAGGGGGTACAGATACGCAGTATTTT CASSHLPGGTDTQYF
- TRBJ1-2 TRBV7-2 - TGTGCCAGCAGCCCCGGTCCCTACGTGGGGGGGCAATATGGCTACACCTTC CASSPGPYVGGQYGYTF
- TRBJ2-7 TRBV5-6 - TGTGCCAGCCGATACCATTTAGACTACGAGCAGTACTTC CASRYHLDYEQYF
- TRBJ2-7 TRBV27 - TGTGCCAGCAGGCCCGGTCGGGATTATTACGAGCAGTACTTC CASRPGRDYYEQYF
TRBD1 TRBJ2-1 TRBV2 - TGTGCCAGCAGTCCGCCGGGACAGGGCGATGAGCAGTTCTTC CASSPPGQGDEQFF
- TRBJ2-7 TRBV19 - TGTGCCAGTAGCTTCGGTCACCCGGGGGCCTACGAGCAGTACTTC CASSFGHPGAYEQYF
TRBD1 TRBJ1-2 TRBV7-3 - TGTGCCAGCAGCTACGGACAGGGCGGCTATGGCTACACCTTC CASSYGQGGYGYTF
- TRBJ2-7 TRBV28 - TGTGCCAGCAGCCTGGGGGTAGGCTACGAGCAGTACTTC CASSLGVGYEQYF
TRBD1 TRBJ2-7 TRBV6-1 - TGTGCCAGCAGTGAAGCGGGCAGGGGGTACGAGCAGTACTTC CASSEAGRGYEQYF
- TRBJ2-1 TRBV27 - TGTGCCAGCAGTTTGAGGACTTCTCGAAATGAGCAGTTCTTC CASSLRTSRNEQFF
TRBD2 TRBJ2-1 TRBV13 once TGTGCCAGCAGCTTAGGGCGGAGCCTAGCGGGAGTGAATGAGCAGTTCTTC CASSLGRSLAGVNEQFF
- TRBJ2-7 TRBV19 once TGTGCCAGTACCCCCGGGACGGATACCTACGAGCAGTACTTC CASTPGTDTYEQYF
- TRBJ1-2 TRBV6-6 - TGTGCCAGCAGTTACACCGGATTCTATGGCTACACCTTC CASSYTGFYGYTF
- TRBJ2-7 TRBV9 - TGTGCCAGCAGCCCCGGGACTTCCACCTACGAGCAGTACTTC CASSPGTSTYEQYF
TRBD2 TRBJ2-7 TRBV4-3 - TGCGCCAGCAGCCAAGAAGGTGCTAGCGGGTCCTACGAGCAGTACTTC CASSQEGASGSYEQYF
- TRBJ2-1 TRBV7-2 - TGTGCCAGCGCTCCATCCCGACTACCAACCTACAATGAGCAGTTCTTC CASAPSRLPTYNEQFF
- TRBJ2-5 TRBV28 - TGTGCCAGCAGTTGGGGGGAGGAAGAGACCCAGTACTTC CASSWGEEETQYF
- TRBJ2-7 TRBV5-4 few TGTGCCAGCAGCGTAGGACAGGGAGGGTCCTACGAGCAGTACTTC CASSVGQGGSYEQYF
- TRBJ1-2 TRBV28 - TGTGCCAGCAGTTTTTCCCCGGGGAAAAATGGCTACACCTTC CASSFSPGKNGYTF